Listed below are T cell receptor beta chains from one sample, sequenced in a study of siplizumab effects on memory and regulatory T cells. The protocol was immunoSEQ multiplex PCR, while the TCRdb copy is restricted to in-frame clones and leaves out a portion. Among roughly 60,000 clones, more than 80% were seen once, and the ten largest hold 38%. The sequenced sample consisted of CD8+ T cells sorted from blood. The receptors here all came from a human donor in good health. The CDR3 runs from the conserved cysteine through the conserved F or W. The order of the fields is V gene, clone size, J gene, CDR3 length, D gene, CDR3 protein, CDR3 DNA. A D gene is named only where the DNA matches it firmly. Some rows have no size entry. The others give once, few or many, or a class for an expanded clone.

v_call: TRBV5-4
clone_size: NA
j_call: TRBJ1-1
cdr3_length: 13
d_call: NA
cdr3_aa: CASSLGGVTEAFF
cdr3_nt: TGTGCCAGCAGCCTGGGGGGGGTCACTGAAGCTTTCTTT

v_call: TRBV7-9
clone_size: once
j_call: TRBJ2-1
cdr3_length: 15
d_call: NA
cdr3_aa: CASSPELDYYNEQFF
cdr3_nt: TGTGCCAGCAGCCCCGAGCTGGACTACTACAATGAGCAGTTCTTC

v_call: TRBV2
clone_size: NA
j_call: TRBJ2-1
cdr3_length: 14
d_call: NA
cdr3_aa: CASRASDPDNEQFF
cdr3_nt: TGTGCCAGCAGAGCTAGCGATCCGGACAATGAGCAGTTCTTC

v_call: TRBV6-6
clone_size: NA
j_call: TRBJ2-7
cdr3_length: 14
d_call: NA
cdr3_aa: CASSYNGETYEQYF
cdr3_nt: TGTGCCAGCAGTTACAACGGAGAGACCTACGAGCAGTACTTC

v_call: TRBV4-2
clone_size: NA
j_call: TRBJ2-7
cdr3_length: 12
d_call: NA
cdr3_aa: CASSLVFYEQYF
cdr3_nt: TGTGCCAGCAGCTTAGTGTTCTACGAGCAGTACTTC

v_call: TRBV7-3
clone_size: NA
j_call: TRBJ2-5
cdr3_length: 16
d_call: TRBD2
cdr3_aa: CASSASIAGVGETQYF
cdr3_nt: TGTGCCAGCAGCGCATCTATTGCGGGAGTAGGGGAGACCCAGTACTTC

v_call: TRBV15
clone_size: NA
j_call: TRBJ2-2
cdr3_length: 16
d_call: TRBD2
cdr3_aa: CATSRDLADNTGELFF
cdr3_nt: TGTGCCACCAGCAGGGACCTAGCGGACAACACCGGGGAGCTGTTTTTT

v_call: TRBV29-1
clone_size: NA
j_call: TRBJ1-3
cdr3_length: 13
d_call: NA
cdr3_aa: CSVRDGSGNTIYF
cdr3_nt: TGCAGCGTTCGGGACGGGTCTGGAAACACCATATATTTT

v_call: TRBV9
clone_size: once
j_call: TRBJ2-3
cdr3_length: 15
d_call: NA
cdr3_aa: CASSATGSGTDTQYF
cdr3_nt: TGTGCCAGCAGCGCGACAGGTTCTGGCACAGATACGCAGTATTTT

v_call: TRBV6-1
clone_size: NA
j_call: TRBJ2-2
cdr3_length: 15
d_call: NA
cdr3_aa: CASSPDSTNTGELFF
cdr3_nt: TGTGCCAGCAGTCCGGACAGTACGAACACCGGGGAGCTGTTTTTT

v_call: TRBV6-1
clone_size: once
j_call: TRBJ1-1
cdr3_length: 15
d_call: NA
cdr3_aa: CASSEALGLGTEAFF
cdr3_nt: TGTGCCAGCAGTGAAGCGCTGGGATTGGGCACTGAAGCTTTCTTT

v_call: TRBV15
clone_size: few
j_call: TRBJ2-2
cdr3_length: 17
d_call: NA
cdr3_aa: CATSRDRGNSNGGELFF
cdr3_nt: TGTGCCACCAGCAGAGACAGGGGAAACAGCAATGGCGGGGAGCTGTTTTTT

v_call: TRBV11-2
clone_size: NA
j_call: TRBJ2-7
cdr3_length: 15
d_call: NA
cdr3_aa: CASSLVRGATYEQYF
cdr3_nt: TGTGCCAGCAGCTTAGTAAGGGGGGCAACCTACGAGCAGTACTTC

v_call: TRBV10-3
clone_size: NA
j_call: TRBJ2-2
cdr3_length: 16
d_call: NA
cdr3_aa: CAISGDSGAVIGELFF
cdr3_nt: TGTGCCATCAGTGGGGACTCAGGGGCGGTTATCGGGGAGCTGTTTTTT

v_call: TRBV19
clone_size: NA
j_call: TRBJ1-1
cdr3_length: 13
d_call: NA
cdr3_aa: CASSPTRRAEAFF
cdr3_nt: TGTGCCAGTAGCCCGACACGGCGGGCTGAAGCTTTCTTT

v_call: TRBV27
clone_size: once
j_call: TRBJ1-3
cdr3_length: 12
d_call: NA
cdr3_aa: CASRDTGNTIYF
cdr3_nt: TGTGCCAGCAGGGACACTGGAAACACCATATATTTT

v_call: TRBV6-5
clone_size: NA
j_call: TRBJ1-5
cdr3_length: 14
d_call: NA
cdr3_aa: CASSLGSVNQPQHF
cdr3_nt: TGTGCCAGCAGTTTGGGGTCGGTAAATCAGCCCCAGCATTTT

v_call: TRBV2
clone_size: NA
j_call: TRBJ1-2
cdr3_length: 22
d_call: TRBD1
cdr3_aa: CASSEAYGTGGWSATGGLGYTF
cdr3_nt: TGTGCCAGCAGTGAAGCGTACGGGACAGGTGGTTGGAGCGCGACAGGGGGCCTTGGCTACACCTTC

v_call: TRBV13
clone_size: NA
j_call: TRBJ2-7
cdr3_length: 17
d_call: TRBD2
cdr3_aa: CASSPVLLAGGPHEQYF
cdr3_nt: TGTGCCAGCAGCCCCGTCCTACTAGCGGGAGGGCCACACGAGCAGTACTTC

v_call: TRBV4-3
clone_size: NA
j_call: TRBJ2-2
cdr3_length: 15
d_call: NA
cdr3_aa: CASSQDKGNTGELFF
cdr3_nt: TGCGCCAGCAGCCAAGATAAGGGGAACACCGGGGAGCTGTTTTTT

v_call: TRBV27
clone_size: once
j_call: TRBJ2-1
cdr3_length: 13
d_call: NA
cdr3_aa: CASSFQGYNEQFF
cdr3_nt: TGTGCCAGCAGTTTCCAGGGGTACAATGAGCAGTTCTTC

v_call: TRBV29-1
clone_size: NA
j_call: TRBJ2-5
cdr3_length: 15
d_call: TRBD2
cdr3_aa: CSAPLAGGLQETQYF
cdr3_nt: TGCAGCGCACCCCTAGCGGGAGGCCTCCAAGAGACCCAGTACTTC

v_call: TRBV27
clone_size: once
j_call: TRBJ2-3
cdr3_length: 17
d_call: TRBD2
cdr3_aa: CASSFMWREGVGNTQYF
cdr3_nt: TGTGCCAGCAGTTTCATGTGGCGGGAGGGCGTTGGAAATACGCAGTATTTT

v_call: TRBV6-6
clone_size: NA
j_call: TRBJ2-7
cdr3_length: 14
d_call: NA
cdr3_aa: CASSPSRWGNEQYF
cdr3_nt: TGTGCCAGCAGTCCAAGCAGATGGGGTAACGAGCAGTACTTC

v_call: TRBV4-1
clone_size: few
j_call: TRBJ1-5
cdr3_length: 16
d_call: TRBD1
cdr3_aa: CASSSSGQGGSQPQHF
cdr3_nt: TGCGCCAGCAGCTCCTCAGGGCAGGGGGGATCGCAGCCCCAGCATTTT

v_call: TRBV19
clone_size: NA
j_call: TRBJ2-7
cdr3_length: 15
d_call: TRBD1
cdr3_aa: CASSMDRGPIYEQYF
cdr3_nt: TGTGCCAGTAGTATGGACAGGGGGCCGATATACGAGCAGTACTTC

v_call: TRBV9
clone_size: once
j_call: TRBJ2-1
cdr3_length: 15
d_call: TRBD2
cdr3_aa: CASSGASGGAHEQFF
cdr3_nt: TGTGCCAGCAGCGGGGCTAGCGGGGGTGCCCATGAGCAGTTCTTC

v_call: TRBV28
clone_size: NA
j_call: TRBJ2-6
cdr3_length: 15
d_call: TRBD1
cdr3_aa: CASSDGQGGTRVLTF
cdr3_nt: TGTGCCAGCAGCGACGGACAGGGGGGGACCCGCGTCCTGACTTTC

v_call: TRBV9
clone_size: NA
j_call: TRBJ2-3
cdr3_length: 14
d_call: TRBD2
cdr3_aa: CASSVGWGGNTQYF
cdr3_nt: TGTGCCAGCAGCGTAGGGTGGGGGGGGAATACGCAGTATTTT

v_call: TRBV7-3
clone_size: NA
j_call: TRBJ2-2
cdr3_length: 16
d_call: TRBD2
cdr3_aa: CASSSLSGRATGELFF
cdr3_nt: TGTGCCAGCAGCTCCCTTAGCGGGAGAGCCACCGGGGAGCTGTTTTTT

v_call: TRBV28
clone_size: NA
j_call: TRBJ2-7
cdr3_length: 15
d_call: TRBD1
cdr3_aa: CASSERTGSSYEQYF
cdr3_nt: TGTGCCAGCAGTGAGCGGACAGGAAGCTCCTACGAGCAGTACTTC

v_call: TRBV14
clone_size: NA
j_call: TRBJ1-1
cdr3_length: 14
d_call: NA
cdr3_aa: CASSHYQGNTEAFF
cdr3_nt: TGTGCCAGCAGCCATTACCAGGGGAACACTGAAGCTTTCTTT

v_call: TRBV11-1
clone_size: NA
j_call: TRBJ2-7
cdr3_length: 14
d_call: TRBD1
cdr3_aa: CASSPGTGAYEQYF
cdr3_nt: TGTGCCAGCAGCCCAGGGACAGGGGCCTACGAGCAGTACTTC

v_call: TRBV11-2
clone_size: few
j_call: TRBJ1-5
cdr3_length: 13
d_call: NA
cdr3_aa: CASSLVSNQPQHF
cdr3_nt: TGTGCCAGCAGCTTAGTAAGCAATCAGCCCCAGCATTTT

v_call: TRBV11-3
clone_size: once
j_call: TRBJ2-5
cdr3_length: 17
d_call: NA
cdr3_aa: CASSFGDSAGPWETQYF
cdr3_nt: TGTGCCAGCAGCTTCGGGGATTCTGCAGGGCCGTGGGAGACCCAGTACTTC

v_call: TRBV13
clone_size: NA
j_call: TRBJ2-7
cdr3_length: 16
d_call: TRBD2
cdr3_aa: CASSSRLAGGSYEQYF
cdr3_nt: TGTGCCAGCAGTTCCAGACTAGCGGGAGGGTCCTACGAGCAGTACTTC

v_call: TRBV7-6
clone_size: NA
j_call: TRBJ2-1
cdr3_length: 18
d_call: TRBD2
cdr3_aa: CASSLSFGTSGGYNEQFF
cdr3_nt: TGTGCCAGCAGCTTATCTTTCGGGACTAGCGGAGGTTACAATGAGCAGTTCTTC

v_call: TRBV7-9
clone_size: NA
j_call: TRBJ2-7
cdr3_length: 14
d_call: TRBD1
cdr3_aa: CASSPGTVSYEQYF
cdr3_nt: TGTGCCAGCAGCCCCGGGACAGTCTCCTACGAGCAGTACTTC

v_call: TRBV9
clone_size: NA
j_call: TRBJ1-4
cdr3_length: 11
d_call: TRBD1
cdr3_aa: CASSAQGELFF
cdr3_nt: TGTGCCAGCAGCGCACAGGGGGAACTGTTTTTT

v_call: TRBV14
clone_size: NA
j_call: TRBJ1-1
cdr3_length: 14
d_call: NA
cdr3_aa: CASSQDLETVEAFF
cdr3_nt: TGTGCCAGCAGCCAAGATCTGGAGACAGTTGAAGCTTTCTTT

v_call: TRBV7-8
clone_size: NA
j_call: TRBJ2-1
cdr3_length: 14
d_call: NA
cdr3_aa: CASSQVGTDNEQFF
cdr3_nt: TGTGCCAGCAGTCAAGTGGGTACCGACAATGAGCAGTTCTTC

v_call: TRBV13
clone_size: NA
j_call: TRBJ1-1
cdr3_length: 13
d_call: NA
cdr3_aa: CASSLDMGRGAFF
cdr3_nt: TGTGCCAGCAGCTTAGATATGGGCCGGGGGGCTTTCTTT

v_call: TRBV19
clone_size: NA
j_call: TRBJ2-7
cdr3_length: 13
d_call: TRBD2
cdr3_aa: CASSSGSYYEQYF
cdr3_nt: TGTGCCAGTTCTAGCGGGAGCTACTACGAGCAGTACTTC

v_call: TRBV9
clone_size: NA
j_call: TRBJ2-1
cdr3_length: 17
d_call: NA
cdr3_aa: CASSPGAAISSYNEQFF
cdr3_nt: TGTGCCAGCAGCCCTGGGGCGGCTATTAGCTCCTACAATGAGCAGTTCTTC

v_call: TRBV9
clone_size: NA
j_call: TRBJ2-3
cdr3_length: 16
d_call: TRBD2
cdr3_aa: CASSVELAGGPDTQYF
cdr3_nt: TGTGCCAGCAGCGTAGAACTAGCGGGAGGGCCAGATACGCAGTATTTT

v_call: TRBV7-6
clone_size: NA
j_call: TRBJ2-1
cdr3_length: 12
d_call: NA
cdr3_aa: CASSQVKDEQFF
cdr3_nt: TGTGCCAGCAGCCAAGTAAAGGATGAGCAGTTCTTC

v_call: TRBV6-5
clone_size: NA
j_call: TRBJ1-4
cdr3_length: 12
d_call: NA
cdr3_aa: CASSYSGEKLFF
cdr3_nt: TGTGCCAGCAGTTACAGCGGCGAAAAACTGTTTTTT

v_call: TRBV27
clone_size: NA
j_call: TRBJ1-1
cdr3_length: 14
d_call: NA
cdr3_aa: CASSLQGRGTEAFF
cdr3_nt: TGTGCCAGCAGTTTACAGGGGCGGGGGACTGAAGCTTTCTTT

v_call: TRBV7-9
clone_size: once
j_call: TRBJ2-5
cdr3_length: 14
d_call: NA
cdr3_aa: CASSLRGSQETQYF
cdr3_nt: TGTGCCAGCAGCTTAAGGGGTTCTCAAGAGACCCAGTACTTC

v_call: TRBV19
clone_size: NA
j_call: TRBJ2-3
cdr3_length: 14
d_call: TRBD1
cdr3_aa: CASSLTGLTDTQYF
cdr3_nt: TGTGCCAGTAGCCTGACAGGGTTGACAGATACGCAGTATTTT

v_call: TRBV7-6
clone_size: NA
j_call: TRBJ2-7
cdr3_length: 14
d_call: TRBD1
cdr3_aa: CASTGQGRSGEQYF
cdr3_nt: TGTGCCAGCACCGGACAGGGGAGGTCCGGGGAGCAGTACTTC

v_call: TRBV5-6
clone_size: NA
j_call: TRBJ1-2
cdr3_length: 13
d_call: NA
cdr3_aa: CASSPGLLVGYTF
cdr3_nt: TGTGCCAGCAGCCCGGGACTCTTGGTTGGCTACACCTTC

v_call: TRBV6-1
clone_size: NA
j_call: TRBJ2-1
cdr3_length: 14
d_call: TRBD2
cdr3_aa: CASSMTSPYNEQFF
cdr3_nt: TGTGCCAGCAGCATGACTAGCCCCTACAATGAGCAGTTCTTC

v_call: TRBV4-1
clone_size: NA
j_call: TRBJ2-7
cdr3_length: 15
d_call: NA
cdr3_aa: CASSQTTGKTYEQYF
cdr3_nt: TGCGCCAGCAGCCAAACAACCGGGAAGACCTACGAGCAGTACTTC

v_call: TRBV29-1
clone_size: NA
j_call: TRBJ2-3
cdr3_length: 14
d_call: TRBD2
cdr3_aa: CSVEDDGGADTQYF
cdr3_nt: TGCAGCGTTGAAGATGATGGGGGGGCAGATACGCAGTATTTT

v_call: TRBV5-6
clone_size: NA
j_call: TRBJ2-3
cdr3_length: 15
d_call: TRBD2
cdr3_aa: CASSSLAGVTDTQYF
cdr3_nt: TGTGCCAGCAGCTCGCTAGCGGGAGTCACAGATACGCAGTATTTT

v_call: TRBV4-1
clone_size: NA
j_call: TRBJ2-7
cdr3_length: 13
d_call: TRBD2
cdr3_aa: CASRSLTSGEQYF
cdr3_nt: TGCGCCAGCAGGAGTCTTACTAGCGGCGAGCAGTACTTC

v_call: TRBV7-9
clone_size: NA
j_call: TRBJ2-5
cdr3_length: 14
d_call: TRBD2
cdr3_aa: CASSLPGGLGTQYF
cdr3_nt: TGTGCCAGCAGCCTCCCGGGGGGGTTGGGGACCCAGTACTTC